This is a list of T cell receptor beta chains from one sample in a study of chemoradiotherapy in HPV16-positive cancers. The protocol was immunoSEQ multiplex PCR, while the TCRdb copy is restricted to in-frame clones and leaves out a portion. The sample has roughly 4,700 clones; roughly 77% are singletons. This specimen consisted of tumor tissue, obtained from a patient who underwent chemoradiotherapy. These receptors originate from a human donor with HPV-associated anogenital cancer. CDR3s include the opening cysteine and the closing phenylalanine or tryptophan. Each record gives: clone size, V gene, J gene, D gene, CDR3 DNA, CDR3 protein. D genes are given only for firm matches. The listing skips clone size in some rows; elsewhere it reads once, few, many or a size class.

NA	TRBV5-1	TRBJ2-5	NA	TGCGCCAGCAGCTTGGCCGTCGGGGGAAGGGGAGAGACCCAGTACTTC	CASSLAVGGRGETQYF
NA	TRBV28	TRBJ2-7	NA	TGTGCCAGCAGTTTATGGGATAGACTCTACGAGCAGTACTTC	CASSLWDRLYEQYF
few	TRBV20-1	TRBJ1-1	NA	TGCAGTGCTAGTCCGGGCCTTGAAGCTTTCTTT	CSASPGLEAFF
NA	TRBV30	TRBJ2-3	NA	TGTGCCTGGAGTATTTCAGGGGAGGATACGCAGTATTTT	CAWSISGEDTQYF
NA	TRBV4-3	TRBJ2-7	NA	TGCGCCAGCAGCCAAGATACGACACCCTCCTACGAGCAGTACTTC	CASSQDTTPSYEQYF
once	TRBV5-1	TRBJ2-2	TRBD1	TGCGCCAGCAGAGCCTCCGGGACAGGGGCGGTCGGGGAGCTGTTTTTT	CASRASGTGAVGELFF
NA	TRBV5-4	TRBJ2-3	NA	TGTGCCAGCAGCTCGAGAGGGAGAGGTGGGACAGATACGCAGTATTTT	CASSSRGRGGTDTQYF
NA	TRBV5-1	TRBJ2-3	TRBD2	TGCGCCAGCAGCTCGGGGACTACAGCGGGTGGAGATACGCAGTATTTT	CASSSGTTAGGDTQYF
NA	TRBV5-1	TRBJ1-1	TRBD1	TGCGCCAGCAGCTTTGGGACAGGGGGCGCAGGAGCTTTCTTT	CASSFGTGGAGAFF
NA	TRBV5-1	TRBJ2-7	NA	TGCGCCAGCAGCTTGGCCATCGAGGGCGAGCAGTACTTC	CASSLAIEGEQYF
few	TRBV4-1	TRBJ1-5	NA	TGCGCCAGCAGCCCGGGGGAGGCCCTCAATCAGCCCCAGCATTTT	CASSPGEALNQPQHF
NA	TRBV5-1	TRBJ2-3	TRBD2	TGCGCCAGCAGCTTGGCCTATATTGGCGGGGGGGAAGATACGCAGTATTTT	CASSLAYIGGGEDTQYF
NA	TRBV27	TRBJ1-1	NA	TGTGCCAGCAGTTTGAAAGGAAAGACTGAAGCTTTCTTT	CASSLKGKTEAFF
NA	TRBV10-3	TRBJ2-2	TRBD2	TGTGCCATCAGTGAGTCGACTAGCTCTAACACCGGGGAGCTGTTTTTT	CAISESTSSNTGELFF
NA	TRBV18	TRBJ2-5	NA	TGTGCCAGCTCATACGCCAGGGAAGAGACCCAGTACTTC	CASSYAREETQYF
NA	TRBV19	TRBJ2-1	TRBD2	TGTGCCAGTAGTCGGAGCGGGAGGGGGGGCAATGAGCAGTTCTTC	CASSRSGRGGNEQFF
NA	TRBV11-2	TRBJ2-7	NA	TGTGCCAGCAGCCCGGGACATTCCAGCTCCTACGAGCAGTACTTC	CASSPGHSSSYEQYF
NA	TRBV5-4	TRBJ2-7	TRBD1	TGTGCCAGCAGCTTGGGAGGACAGGTACTAAGCTACGAGCAGTACTTC	CASSLGGQVLSYEQYF
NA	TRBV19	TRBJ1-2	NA	TGTGCCACCCGTTCTGGGGGTATTGGCTACACCTTC	CATRSGGIGYTF
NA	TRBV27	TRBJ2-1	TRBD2	TGTGCCAGCGGGAGAGCGGGGGGCAATTTCTACAATGAGCAGTTCTTC	CASGRAGGNFYNEQFF
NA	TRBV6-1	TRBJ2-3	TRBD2	TGTGCCAGCAGTGATCTAGCGGGAGGGCTTTCAGATACGCAGTATTTT	CASSDLAGGLSDTQYF
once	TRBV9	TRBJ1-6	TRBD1	TGTGCCAGCAGCGTAGGAGGGACAGGGAATTCACCCCTCCACTTT	CASSVGGTGNSPLHF
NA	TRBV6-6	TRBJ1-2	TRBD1	TGTGCCAGCAGGGGACAGGGGGCATCTACCTATGGCTACACCTTC	CASRGQGASTYGYTF
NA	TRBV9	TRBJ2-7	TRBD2	TGTGCCAGCAGCCCCTTTGAAGCGGGAGGGTACGAGCAGTACTTC	CASSPFEAGGYEQYF
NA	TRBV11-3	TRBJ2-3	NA	TGTGCCAGCAGCTTAAGCAGGTCCACAGATACGCAGTATTTT	CASSLSRSTDTQYF
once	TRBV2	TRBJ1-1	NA	TGTGCCAGCAGCAGGGGTACGGGGGCGGTCACTGAAGCTTTCTTT	CASSRGTGAVTEAFF
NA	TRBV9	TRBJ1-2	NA	TGTGCCAGCAGCGTTGGTTTGGCCAACTATGGCTACACCTTC	CASSVGLANYGYTF
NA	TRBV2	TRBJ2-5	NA	TGTGCCAGCAGTGGGGGTGAGACCCAGTACTTC	CASSGGETQYF
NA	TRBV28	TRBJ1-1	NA	TGTGCCAGCGGGCACCTGAACACTGAAGCTTTCTTT	CASGHLNTEAFF
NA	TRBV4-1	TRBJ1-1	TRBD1	TGCGCCAGCGGGCGGGACAGAACTCACACTGAAGCTTTCTTT	CASGRDRTHTEAFF
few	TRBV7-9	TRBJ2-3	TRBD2	TGTGCCAGCAGCATTAGTCGGGGGGGCACAGATACGCAGTATTTT	CASSISRGGTDTQYF
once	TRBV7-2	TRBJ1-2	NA	TGTGCCAGCAGCCCAATCCTTCCTGGCTACACCTTC	CASSPILPGYTF
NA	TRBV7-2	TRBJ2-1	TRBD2	TGTGCCAGCAGCCCGACTAGCGGGGTTAATGAGCAGTTCTTC	CASSPTSGVNEQFF
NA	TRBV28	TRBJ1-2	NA	TGTGCCAGCAGTTTAGTAGGACACCCGGGGTATGGCTACACCTTC	CASSLVGHPGYGYTF
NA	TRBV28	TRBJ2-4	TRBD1	TGTGCCAGCAGGGGACAGGGTAACAAAAACATTCAGTACTTC	CASRGQGNKNIQYF
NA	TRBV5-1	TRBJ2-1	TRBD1	TGCGCCAGCAGCCGAATCCGGGACAGGGTCAATGAGCAGTTCTTC	CASSRIRDRVNEQFF
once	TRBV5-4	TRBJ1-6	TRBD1	TGTGCCAGCAGCTTTTCCGGGACAGGCAATTCACCCCTCCACTTT	CASSFSGTGNSPLHF
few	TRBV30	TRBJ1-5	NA	TGTGCCTGGAGTGTTGGGCTTCCGAGGGACAATCAGCCCCAGCATTTT	CAWSVGLPRDNQPQHF
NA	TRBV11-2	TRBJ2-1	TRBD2	TGTGCCAGCAGCTTAGGACTAGCGGGACGAAAGCAGTTCTTC	CASSLGLAGRKQFF
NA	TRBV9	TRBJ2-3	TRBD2	TGTGCCAGCAGCAGAGGACTAGCGGGGGACACAGATACGCAGTATTTT	CASSRGLAGDTDTQYF
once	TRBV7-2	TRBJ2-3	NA	TGTGCCAGCAGCTTACCTTCCTCTAGTATTAGCACAGATACGCAGTATTTT	CASSLPSSSISTDTQYF
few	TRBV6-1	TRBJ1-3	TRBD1	TGTGCCAGTGGACAGGGGGCAAACACCATATATTTT	CASGQGANTIYF
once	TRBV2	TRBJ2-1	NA	TGTGCCAGCAGTGAAGGCCCAACACGGATCTACAATGAGCAGTTCTTC	CASSEGPTRIYNEQFF
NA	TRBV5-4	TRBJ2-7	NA	TGTGCCAGCAGCGCTAGGCAGAATGCGGTCCAGTACTTC	CASSARQNAVQYF
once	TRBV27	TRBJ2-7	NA	TGTGCCAGCAGAACGAGCGGATACGAGCAGTACTTC	CASRTSGYEQYF
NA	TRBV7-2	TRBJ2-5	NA	TGTGCCAGCAGCCGGCACAGGAGTGCGAAGCAAGAGACCCAGTACTTC	CASSRHRSAKQETQYF
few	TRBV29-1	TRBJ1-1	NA	TGCAGCGCTGCTTCAAATTGGGCCTCTACAAACACTGAAGCTTTCTTT	CSAASNWASTNTEAFF
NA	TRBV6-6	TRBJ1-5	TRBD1	TGTGCCAGCAGTCATGGACAGGGAGGTCAGCCCCAGCATTTT	CASSHGQGGQPQHF
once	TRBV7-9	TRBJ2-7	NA	TGTGCCAGCAGTCAGGGTTCCTACGAGCAGTACTTC	CASSQGSYEQYF
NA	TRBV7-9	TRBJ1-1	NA	TGTGCCAGCAGCGACTCCAGGGGCATGGCTTTCTTT	CASSDSRGMAFF
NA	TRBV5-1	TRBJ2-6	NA	TGCGCCAGCAGCCGACAGGTCTCTGGGGCCAACGTCCTGACTTTC	CASSRQVSGANVLTF
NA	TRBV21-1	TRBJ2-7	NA	TGTGCCAGCAGCAAAGGACGGGAGGTTTTCGAGCAGTACTTC	CASSKGREVFEQYF
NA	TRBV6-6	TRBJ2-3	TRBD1	TGTGCCAGCAGCACAGAAAGGGGGCAGGCGGATACGCAGTATTTT	CASSTERGQADTQYF
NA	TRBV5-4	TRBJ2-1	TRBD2	TGTGCCAGCAGCTTGGGGGGTAGCGGGAGGGCCGTTGAGCAGTTCTTC	CASSLGGSGRAVEQFF
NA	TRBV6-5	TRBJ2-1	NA	TGTGCCAGCAAATCCGCTTTCTCCTACAATGAGCAGTTCTTC	CASKSAFSYNEQFF
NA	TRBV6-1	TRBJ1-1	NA	TGTGCCAGCAGTGACATTGGGACTGAAGCTTTCTTT	CASSDIGTEAFF
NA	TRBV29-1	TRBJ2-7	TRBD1	TGCAGCGTTGATGCCGGGACAGGGGCCTACGAGCAGTACTTC	CSVDAGTGAYEQYF